The entry that follows covers one TCR beta chain sequence. Antigen unknown. Treatment given: oral pan-JAK inhibitor, 5-10 mg twice daily. Punch biopsies of lesional scalp, plus peripheral blood, were taken from alopecia areata patients. Germline loops: CDR1 SGHRS, CDR2 YFSETQ. V lost 0 bases and J lost 5; bases outside the gene matches: 4. The CDR3 sequence is 15 residues long. The data were taken from a study of CD8+ T cells in alopecia areata. Study in general: It was oral tofacitinib, at 5 to 10 mg twice daily, that treated patients received. Findings and caveats of the study: Clonality exceeded that of normal scalp in lesional scalp, most notably in alopecia totalis/universalis. For patients receiving tofacitinib, scalp clonality and expanded CD8+ clones among the top 100 significantly decreased.

Following RNA extraction, reverse transcription yielded cDNA that acted as the sequencing template. Assay used: immunoSEQ multiplex PCR; TCRdb lists only in-frame clones, some missing. The repertoire holds roughly 180,000 clones, 55% to 70% seen once, with 3% to 4% in the top ten. The sequence came from a human donor with alopecia areata. Sequencing used CD4+ T cells sorted from blood, obtained at week 4, from a patient treated with tofacitinib. The gene calls are TRBV5-1 and TRBJ1-2; TRBD1 matches at 10 bases. CDR3 sequence: CASSLGSGQGYGYTF. The CDR3 nucleotides are TGCGCCAGCAGCTTGGGTTCGGGACAGGGGTATGGCTACACCTTC. Complete variable domain (other parts from reference TRBV5-1 and TRBJ1-2): KAGVTQTPRYLIKTRGQQVTLSCSPISGHRSVSWYQQTPGQGLQFLFEYFSETQRNKGNFPGRFSGRQFSNSRSEMNVSTLELGDSALYLCASSLGSGQGYGYTFGSGTRLTVV.